This is a list of T cell receptor beta chains from one sample in a study of shared clonotypes between healthy human individuals. TCRdb's copy holds only in-frame clones and misses some; the assay was immunoSEQ multiplex PCR. This sample has 1,500,000 or so clones, with around 97% found just once. Sequencing was carried out using naive CD4+ T cells sorted from blood. The receptors were gathered from a man aged 30-40 years in good health. CDR3s include the opening cysteine and the closing phenylalanine or tryptophan. Each record gives: V gene, CDR3 protein.

TRBV7-2	CASSLLKRTGELFF
TRBV11-2	CASSLAAGGHYEQYF
TRBV9	CASGRGLGDLDEQFF
TRBV5-4	CASSFPGQGVGSYEQYF
TRBV5-1	CASSLTLRSTTQETQYF
TRBV5-4	CASSLAGTSYEQYF
TRBV14	CASSRLGADTQYF
TRBV5-1	CASSKGVQAFQETQYF
TRBV2	CASRSVQEQYF
TRBV5-5	CASSSGNHYNEQFF
TRBV5-1	CASSKAHEQYF
TRBV5-1	CASSFTSFYEQYF
TRBV5-4	CASSLGTATNEKLFF
TRBV7-9	CASSLAASVETQYF
TRBV2	CASSERGNYGYTF
TRBV6-1	CASSEQSYSYEQYF
TRBV7-9	CASSSTGYEQYF
TRBV20-1	CIAFKDEQFF
TRBV6-1	CASSDRGEAGELFF
TRBV9	CASSPLAALSTDTQYF
TRBV11-3	CASSLGQGIDTQYF
TRBV11-2	CASSQGQGDRGANVLTF
TRBV5-1	CASSLTGKGNEPQHF
TRBV27	CASSLYPGENYEQYF
TRBV6-1	CASSESGGRAVWDTQYF
TRBV28	CASSSSLPKGTARSSYEQYF
TRBV5-6	CASSLQLASTDTQYF
TRBV27	CASSQITGGAFGYTF
TRBV5-1	CASSHSGTGFFEQYF
TRBV9	CASSADRGSYEQYF
TRBV7-9	CASSRLQATTYEQYF
TRBV5-4	CASSLGGLQGNEQYF
TRBV9	CASSPTPGVAVGHEQFF
TRBV18	CASSPTGLDNEQYF
TRBV11-2	CASSPTLAGVYYEQYF
TRBV27	CASRTGGSYEQYF
TRBV19	CASRWSGDEQFF
TRBV9	CASSDRTNTDTQYF
TRBV6-6	CASRLQMVGGTEAFF
TRBV27	CASSYRGIRATNEKLFF
TRBV5-4	CASSLTGNFYEQYF
TRBV2	CASSPQGVSNTEAFF
TRBV2	CASSVGAGGADTQYF